This TCR beta chain comes out of a study of shared clonotypes between healthy human individuals (dated by TCRdb to between 2020 and 2021). Regarding the complete study: The cohort included three men and a couple of women between 18 and 49 years of age. For each donor, CD4 naive and CD4 memory were each given three plates, CD8 naive was given two plates, and CD8 memory was given one plate. The study deeply sequenced blood TCR repertoires of five healthy adults to estimate repertoire size and the extent of clonotype sharing between individuals. To increase sequencing depth and limit assay-specific biases, different laboratories used diverse techniques to prepare libraries and sequence TCR repertoires. Per donor, leukapheresis produced somewhere between about 0.94 and 10 billion PBMCs. Findings and caveats that apply to the study as a whole: Only blood was sampled, and tissue TCR repertoires likely differ from those in blood. Naive subsets generally had larger estimated clonotype richness than memory subsets did. Even with the large sequencing depth, rarefaction of the sorted-subset datasets indicated that sequencing was incomplete. Because the study included a small number of donors, the genetic and exposure-history diversity represented was limited. Pairwise subsampling led to the expectation that sequencing depth would affect the degree of clonotype sharing among donors. Clonotypes shared by all four sorted-subset donors showed higher generation probabilities than non-shared clonotypes. Across a few donors, about 4.5% of naive CD4, roughly 3.3% of naive CD8, about 2.3% of memory CD4, and approximately 0.42% of memory CD8 clonotypes were shared.

For this clone: What antigen it recognizes has not been identified. No per-base quality is available; no much larger clone lies one base away.

Using the deep immunoSEQ assay, multiplex PCR amplified TCR CDR3 regions from genomic DNA. Genomic DNA extracted from each cell subset was distributed evenly over all wells of several immunoSEQ 96-well plates, and each plate served as one replicate. For sorted subsets, 200 to 250 ng genomic DNA, equal to about 30,000 T cell genomes, was loaded into each replicate PCR. Purified libraries were quantified with a Qubit 3.0 fluorometer, sized on a Bioanalyzer 2100, and re-quantified with the KAPA Library Quantification kit. Every immunoSEQ 96-well plate was sequenced on a separate single-read 150-cycle Illumina NextSeq 550 flow cell. The paper's data handling went like this. Because only junctional sequences without quality scores were contained in the immunoSEQ output, filtering matching that applied to full-length reads could not be performed. Sequences were annotated with PyIR, a Python wrapper for IgBLAST v1.9, using IMGT germline references to assign V/J genes and CDR3. Reads with weak V/J assignments (E-value above 1e-6), missing CDR3, stop codons, out-of-frame junctions, or ambiguous translated residues were removed. A V3J clonotype was defined by an identical inferred V gene, J gene, and CDR3 amino acid sequence. The percentage overlap between two repertoires was calculated by dividing the number of shared unique clonotypes by the size of the smaller repertoire. Three approaches were used to assess repertoire richness: RTK rarefaction, the Chao1 estimator, and Recon v2.1 estimates of unobserved clonotypes. OLGA was used to compute generation probabilities for all TCRbeta clonotypes that the gDNA method yielded from a few donors. Held by TCRdb, this immuneACCESS table contains in-frame sequences only and omits some clones. Under half of the omission traces to an unresolved V gene where checked; the cause of the rest is unknown. Clonal size and the V and J genes are those of that table, whereas D and trimming came from the DNA. The sample table contains approximately 720,000 clones; only one count was recorded for less than 80% of them. Around 2% of the sample is taken by the ten largest.

The donors were healthy, HIV-negative adults who had no recently reported acute infections or vaccinations. Every donor was a Caucasian adult residing in Nashville, Tennessee, USA. Magnetic negative selection was used to enrich CD4+ T cells, after which naive cells were positively selected on CD45RA and the negative fraction became the memory subset. Blood was obtained by leukapheresis, after which PBMCs were separated by Ficoll-Histopaque density gradient centrifugation and cryopreserved in liquid nitrogen vapor phase. Analytical flow cytometry was used to check the purity and quantity of every magnetically sorted T cell population. From each sorted fraction, genomic DNA was isolated and quantified by UV absorbance on a Nanodrop 2000c. CDR1 and CDR2 are read off the germline V gene as MDHEN and SYDVKM. V loses 5 bases of germline sequence and J loses 5 bases, and the interval between the two ends is 18 bases. From the cysteine up to the phenylalanine, the CDR3 has a length of 15 residues. Only the CDR3 DNA is retained, 45 bases long and in frame from the first base.

Sequencing input: memory CD4+ T cells sorted from blood. According to the study, the label for this sample's cell subset or site signals: CD45RA-negative fraction. This sequence originates from a woman under 40 in good health. The chain uses TRBV28 and TRBJ1-2, with the D gene call left open. CDR3 protein: CASSLLDRISYGYTF. Here is the DNA: TGTGCCAGCAGTCTGCTGGACCGGATTTCTTATGGCTACACCTTC.